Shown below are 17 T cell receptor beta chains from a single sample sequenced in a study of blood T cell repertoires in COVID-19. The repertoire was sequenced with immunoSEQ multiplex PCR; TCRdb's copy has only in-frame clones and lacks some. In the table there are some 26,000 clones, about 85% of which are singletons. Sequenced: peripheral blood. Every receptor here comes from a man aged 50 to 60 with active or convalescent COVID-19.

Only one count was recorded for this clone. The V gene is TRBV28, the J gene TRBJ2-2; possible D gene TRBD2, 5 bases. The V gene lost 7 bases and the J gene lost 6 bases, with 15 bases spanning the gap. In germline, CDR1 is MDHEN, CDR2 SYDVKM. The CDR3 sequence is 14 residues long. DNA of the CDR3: TGTGCCAGCATCGCGGGTCTCGGGGCCGGGGAGCTGTTTTTT. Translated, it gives CASIAGLGAGELFF. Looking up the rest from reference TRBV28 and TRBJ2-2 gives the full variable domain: DVKVTQSSRYLVKRTGEKVFLECVQDMDHENMFWYRQDPGLGLRLIYFSYDVKMKEKGDIPEGYSVSREKKERFSLILESASTNQTSMYLCASIAGLGAGELFFGEGSRLTVL.

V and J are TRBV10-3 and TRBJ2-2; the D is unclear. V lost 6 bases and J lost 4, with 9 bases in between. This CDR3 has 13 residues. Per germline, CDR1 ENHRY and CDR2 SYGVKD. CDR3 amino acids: CAIRSQITGELFF. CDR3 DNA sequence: TGTGCCATCAGGTCGCAGATCACCGGGGAGCTGTTTTTT.

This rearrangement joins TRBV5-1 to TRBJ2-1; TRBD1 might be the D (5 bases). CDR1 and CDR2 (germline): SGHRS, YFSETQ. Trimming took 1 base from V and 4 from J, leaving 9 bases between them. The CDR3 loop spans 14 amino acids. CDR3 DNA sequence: TGCGCCAGCAGCTTGCCCAGGGAATACAATGAGCAGTTCTTC. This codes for CASSLPREYNEQFF. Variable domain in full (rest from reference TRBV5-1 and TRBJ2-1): KAGVTQTPRYLIKTRGQQVTLSCSPISGHRSVSWYQQTPGQGLQFLFEYFSETQRNKGNFPGRFSGRQFSNSRSEMNVSTLELGDSALYLCASSLPREYNEQFFGPGTRLTVL.

The CDR3 coding sequence is TGTGCCAGCAGCCCTGACATCTCCTACGAGCAGTACTTC. This codes for CASSPDISYEQYF. The chain recombines TRBV11-3 with TRBJ2-7; D remains unclear. This CDR3 comprises 13 residues. From germline, CDR1 is SGHNT and CDR2 YENEEA. V shed 5 bases and J shed 0 bases, with 8 bases lying between them. Together with reference TRBV11-3 and TRBJ2-7, the CDR3 gives the full variable domain: EAGVVQSPRYKIIEKKQPVAFWCNPISGHNTLYWYLQNLGQGPELLIRYENEEAVDDSQLPKDRFSAERLKGVDSTLKIQPAELGDSAVYLCASSPDISYEQYFGPGTRLTVT.

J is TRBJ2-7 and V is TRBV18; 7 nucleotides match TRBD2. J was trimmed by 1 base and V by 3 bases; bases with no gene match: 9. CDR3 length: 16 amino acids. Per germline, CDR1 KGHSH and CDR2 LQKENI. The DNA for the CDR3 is TGTGCCAGCTCACCCTCCCCGGGGGGTAGTTCCTACGAGCAGTACTTC. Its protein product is CASSPSPGGSSYEQYF.

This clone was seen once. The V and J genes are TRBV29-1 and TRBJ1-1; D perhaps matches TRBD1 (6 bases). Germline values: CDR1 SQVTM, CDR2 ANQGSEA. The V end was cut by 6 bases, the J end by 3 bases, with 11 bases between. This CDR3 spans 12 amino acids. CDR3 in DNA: TGCAGCGTCCGGACAGTAGACACTGAAGCTTTCTTT. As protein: CSVRTVDTEAFF. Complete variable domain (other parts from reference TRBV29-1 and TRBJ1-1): SAVISQKPSRDICQRGTSLTIQCQVDSQVTMMFWYRQQPGQSLTLIATANQGSEATYESGFVIDKFPISRPNLTFSTLTVSNMSPEDSSIYLCSVRTVDTEAFFGQGTRLTVV.

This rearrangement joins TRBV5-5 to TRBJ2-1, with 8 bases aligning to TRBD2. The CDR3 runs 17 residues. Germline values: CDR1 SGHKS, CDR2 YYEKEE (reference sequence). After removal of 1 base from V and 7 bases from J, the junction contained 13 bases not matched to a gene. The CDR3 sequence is CASSLTTGAGASNEQFF. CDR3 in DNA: TGTGCCAGCAGCTTGACCACGGGAGCGGGGGCCTCGAATGAGCAGTTCTTC.

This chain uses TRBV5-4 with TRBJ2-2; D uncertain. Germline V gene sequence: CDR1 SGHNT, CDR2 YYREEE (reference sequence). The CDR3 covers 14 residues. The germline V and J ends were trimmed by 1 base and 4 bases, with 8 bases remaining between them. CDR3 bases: TGTGCCAGCAGCTTGACTACGGGCACCGGGGAGCTGTTTTTT. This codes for CASSLTTGTGELFF.

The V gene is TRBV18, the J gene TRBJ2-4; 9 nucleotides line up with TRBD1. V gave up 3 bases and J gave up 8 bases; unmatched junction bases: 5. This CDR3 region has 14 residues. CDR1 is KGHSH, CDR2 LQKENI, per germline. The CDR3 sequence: CASSPRTGEDIQYF. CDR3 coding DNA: TGTGCCAGCTCACCTAGGACAGGGGAGGACATTCAGTACTTC.

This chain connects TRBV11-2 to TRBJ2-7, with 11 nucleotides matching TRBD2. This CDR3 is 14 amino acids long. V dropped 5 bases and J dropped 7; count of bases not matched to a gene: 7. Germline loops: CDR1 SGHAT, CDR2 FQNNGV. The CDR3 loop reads CASSPGRTSGEQYF. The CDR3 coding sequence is TGTGCCAGCAGCCCGGGGAGGACTAGCGGGGAGCAGTACTTC.

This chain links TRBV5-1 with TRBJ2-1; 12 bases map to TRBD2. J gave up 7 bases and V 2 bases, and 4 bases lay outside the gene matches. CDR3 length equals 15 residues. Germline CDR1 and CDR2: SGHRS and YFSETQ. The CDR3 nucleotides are TGCGCCAGCAGCTTCCTAGCGGGGGGGGAAAATGAGCAGTTCTTC. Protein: CASSFLAGGENEQFF.

The CDR3 DNA follows: TGTGCCAGCAGTCCGGGGATCTATAATTCACCCCTCCACTTT. Translating gives CASSPGIYNSPLHF. The chain carries TRBV6-4 and TRBJ1-6; D gene ambiguous. In germline, CDR1 is MRHNA, CDR2 SNTAGT. The CDR3 loop spans 14 amino acids. Trimming shortened V by 5 bases and J by 3 bases, and 8 bases separated the two germline ends.

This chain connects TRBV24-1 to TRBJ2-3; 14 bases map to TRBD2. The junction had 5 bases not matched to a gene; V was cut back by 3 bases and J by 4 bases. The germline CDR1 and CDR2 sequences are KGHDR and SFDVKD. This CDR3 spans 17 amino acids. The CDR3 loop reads CATSDPGTSGRADTQYF. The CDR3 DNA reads TGTGCCACCAGTGATCCGGGGACTAGCGGGAGAGCAGATACGCAGTATTTT.

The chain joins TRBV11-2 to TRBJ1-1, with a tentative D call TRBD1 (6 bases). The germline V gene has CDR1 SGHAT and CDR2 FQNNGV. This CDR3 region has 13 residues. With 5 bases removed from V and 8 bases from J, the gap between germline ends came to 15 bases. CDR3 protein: CASSRNRDNEAFF. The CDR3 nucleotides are TGTGCCAGCAGCCGGAACCGGGACAACGAAGCTTTCTTT.

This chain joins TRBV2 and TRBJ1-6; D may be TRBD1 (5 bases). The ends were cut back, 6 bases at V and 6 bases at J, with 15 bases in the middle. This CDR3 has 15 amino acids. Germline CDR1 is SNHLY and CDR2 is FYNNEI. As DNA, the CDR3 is TGTGCCAGCAGGTACCGACCACAGGCTAATTCACCCCTCCACTTT. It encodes CASRYRPQANSPLHF.

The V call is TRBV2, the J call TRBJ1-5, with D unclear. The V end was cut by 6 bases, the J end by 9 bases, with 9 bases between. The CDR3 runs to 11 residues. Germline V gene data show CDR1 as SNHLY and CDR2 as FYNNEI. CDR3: CASSPGGPQHF. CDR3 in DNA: TGTGCCAGCAGCCCAGGAGGGCCCCAGCATTTT.

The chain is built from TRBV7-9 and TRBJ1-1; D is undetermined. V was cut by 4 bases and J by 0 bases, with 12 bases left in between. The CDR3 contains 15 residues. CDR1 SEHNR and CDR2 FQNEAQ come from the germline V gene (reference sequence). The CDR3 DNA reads TGTGCCAGCAGCTCGAGAAGAAACCTGAACACTGAAGCTTTCTTT. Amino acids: CASSSRRNLNTEAFF.